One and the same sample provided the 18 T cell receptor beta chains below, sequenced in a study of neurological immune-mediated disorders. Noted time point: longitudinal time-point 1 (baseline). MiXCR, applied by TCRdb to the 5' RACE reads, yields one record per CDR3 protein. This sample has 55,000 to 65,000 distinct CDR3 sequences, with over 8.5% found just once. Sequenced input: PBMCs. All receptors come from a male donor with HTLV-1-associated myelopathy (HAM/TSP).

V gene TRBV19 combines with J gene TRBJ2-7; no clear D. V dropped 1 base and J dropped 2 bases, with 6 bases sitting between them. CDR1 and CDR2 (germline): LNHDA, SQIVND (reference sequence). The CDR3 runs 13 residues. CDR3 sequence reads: CASSIAGTYEQYF. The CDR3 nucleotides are TGTGCCAGTAGTATAGCAGGAACCTACGAGCAGTACTTC.

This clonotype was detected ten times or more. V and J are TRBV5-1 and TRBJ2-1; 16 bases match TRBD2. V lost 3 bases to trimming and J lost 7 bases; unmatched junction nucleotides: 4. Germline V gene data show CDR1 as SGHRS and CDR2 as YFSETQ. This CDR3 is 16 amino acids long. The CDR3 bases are TGCGCCAGCAGCTGGGGGACTAGCGGGGGGGTTAATGAGCAGTTCTTC. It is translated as CASSWGTSGGVNEQFF.

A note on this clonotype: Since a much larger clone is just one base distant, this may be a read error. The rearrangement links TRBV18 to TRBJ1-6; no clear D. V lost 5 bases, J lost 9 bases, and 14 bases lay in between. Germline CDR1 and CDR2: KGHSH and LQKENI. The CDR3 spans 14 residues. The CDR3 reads CASSNQQRSSPLHF. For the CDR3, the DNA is TGTGCCAGCTCAAATCAGCAAAGGAGTTCACCCCTCCACTTT.

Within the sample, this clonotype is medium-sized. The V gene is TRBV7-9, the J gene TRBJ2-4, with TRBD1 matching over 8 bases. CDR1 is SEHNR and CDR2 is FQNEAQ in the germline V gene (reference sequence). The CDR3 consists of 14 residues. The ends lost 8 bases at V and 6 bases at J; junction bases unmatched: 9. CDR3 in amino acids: CASRPDRVGNIQYF. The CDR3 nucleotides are TGTGCCAGCCGCCCGGACAGGGTCGGAAACATTCAGTACTTC.

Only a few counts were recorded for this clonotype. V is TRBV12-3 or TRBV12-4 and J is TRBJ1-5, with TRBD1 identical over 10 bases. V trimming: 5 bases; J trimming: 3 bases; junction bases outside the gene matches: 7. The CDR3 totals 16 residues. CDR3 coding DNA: TGTGCCAGCAGTCAAAGGGACAGGGGTTACAATCAGCCCCAGCATTTT. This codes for CASSQRDRGYNQPQHF.

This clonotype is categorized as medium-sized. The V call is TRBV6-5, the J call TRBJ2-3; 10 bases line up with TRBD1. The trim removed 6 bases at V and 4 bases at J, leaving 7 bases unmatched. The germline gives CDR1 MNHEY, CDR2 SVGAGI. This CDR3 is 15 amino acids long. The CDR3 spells CASSEGQGSADTQYF. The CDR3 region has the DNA TGTGCCAGCAGCGAGGGACAGGGGTCCGCAGATACGCAGTATTTT.

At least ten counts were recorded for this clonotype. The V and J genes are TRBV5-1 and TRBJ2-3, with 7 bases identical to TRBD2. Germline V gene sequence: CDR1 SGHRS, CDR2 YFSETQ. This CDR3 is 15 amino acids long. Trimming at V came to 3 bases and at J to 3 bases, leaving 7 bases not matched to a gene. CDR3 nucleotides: TGCGCCAGCAGCTGGATAGCGGGTTGGACAGATACGCAGTATTTT. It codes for CASSWIAGWTDTQYF.

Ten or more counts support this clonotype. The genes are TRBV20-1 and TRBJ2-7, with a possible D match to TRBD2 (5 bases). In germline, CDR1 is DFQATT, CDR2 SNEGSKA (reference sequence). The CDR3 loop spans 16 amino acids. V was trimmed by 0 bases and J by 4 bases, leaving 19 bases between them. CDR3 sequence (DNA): TGCAGTGCTAGAGATCATAAGAGCGGACGGTGGTACGAGCAGTACTTC. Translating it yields CSARDHKSGRWYEQYF.

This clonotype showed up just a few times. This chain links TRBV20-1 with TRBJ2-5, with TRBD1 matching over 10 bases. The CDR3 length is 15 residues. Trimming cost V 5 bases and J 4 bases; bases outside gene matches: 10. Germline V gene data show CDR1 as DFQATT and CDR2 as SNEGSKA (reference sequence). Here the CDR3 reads CSAPDDRGRRETQYF. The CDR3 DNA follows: TGCAGTGCTCCCGACGACAGGGGGCGACGAGAGACCCAGTACTTC.

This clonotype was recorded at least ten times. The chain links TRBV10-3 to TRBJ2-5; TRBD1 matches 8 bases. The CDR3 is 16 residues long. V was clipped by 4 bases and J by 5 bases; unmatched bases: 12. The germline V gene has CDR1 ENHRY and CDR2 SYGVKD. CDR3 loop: CAISGDGDRNVETQYF. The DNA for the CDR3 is TGTGCCATCAGTGGGGACGGGGACAGGAACGTGGAGACCCAGTACTTC.

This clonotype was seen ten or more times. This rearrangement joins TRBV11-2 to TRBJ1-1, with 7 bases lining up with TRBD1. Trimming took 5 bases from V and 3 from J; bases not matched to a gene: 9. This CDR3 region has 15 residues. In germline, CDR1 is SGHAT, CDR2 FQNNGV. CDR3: CASSHDRVFDTEAFF. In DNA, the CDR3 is TGTGCCAGCAGCCACGACAGGGTTTTTGACACTGAAGCTTTCTTT.

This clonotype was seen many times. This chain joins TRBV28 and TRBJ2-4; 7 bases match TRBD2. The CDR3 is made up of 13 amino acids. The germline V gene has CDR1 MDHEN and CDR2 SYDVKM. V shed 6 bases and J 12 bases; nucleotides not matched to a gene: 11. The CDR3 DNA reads TGTGCCAGCAGGCCAGGGACTACCCCCGATCAGTACTTC. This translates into CASRPGTTPDQYF. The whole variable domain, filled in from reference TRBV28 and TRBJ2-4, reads DVKVTQSSRYLVKRTGEKVFLECVQDMDHENMFWYRQDPGLGLRLIYFSYDVKMKEKGDIPEGYSVSREKKERFSLILESASTNQTSMYLCASRPGTTPDQYFGAGTRLSVL.

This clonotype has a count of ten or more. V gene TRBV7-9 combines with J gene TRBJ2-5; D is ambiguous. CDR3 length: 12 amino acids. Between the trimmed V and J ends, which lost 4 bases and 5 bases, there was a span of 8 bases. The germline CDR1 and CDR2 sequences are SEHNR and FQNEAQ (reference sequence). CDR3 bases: TGTGCCAGCAGCTATGGCCGGGAGACCCAGTACTTC. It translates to CASSYGRETQYF. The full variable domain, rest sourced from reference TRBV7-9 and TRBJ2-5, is DTGVSQNPRHKITKRGQNVTFRCDPISEHNRLYWYRQTLGQGPEFLTYFQNEAQLEKSRLLSDRFSAERPKGSFSTLEIQRTEQGDSAMYLCASSYGRETQYFGPGTRLLVL.

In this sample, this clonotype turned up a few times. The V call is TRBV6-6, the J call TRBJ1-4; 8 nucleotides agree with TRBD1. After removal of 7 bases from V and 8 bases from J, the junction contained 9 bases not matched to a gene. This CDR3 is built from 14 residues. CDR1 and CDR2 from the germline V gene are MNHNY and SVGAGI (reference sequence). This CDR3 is CASTSDRVREKLFF. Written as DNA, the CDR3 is TGTGCCAGCACCTCGGACAGGGTTCGGGAAAAACTGTTTTTT.

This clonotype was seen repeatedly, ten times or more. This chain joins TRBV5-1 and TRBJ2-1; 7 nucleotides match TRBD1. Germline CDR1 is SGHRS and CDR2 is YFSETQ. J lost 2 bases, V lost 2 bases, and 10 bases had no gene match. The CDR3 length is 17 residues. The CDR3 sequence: CASSFSTGPGPYNEQFF. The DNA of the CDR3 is TGCGCCAGCAGCTTTTCGACAGGGCCAGGCCCCTACAATGAGCAGTTCTTC.

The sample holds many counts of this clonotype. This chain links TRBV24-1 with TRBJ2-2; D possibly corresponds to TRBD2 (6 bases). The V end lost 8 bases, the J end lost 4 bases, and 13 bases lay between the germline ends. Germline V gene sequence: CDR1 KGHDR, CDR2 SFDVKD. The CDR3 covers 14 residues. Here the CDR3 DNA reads TGTGCCACCACCGCGGGGCGAGGCACCGGGGAGCTGTTTTTT. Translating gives CATTAGRGTGELFF.

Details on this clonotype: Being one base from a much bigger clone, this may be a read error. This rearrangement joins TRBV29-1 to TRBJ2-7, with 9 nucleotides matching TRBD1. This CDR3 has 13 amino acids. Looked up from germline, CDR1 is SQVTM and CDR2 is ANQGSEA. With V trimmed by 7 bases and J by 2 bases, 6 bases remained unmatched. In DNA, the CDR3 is TGCAGCGCTACCTGGACAGGGGCCTACGAGCAGTACTTC. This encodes CSATWTGAYEQYF.

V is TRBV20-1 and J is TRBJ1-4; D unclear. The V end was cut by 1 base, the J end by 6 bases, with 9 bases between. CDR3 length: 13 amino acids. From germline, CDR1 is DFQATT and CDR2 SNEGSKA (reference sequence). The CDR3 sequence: CSARVGHDEKLFF. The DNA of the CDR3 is TGCAGTGCTAGAGTTGGCCATGATGAAAAACTGTTTTTT.